The clone carrying this TCR beta chain was detected only a few times. No antigen is known for it. The data derive from a study of PD-1 blockade in classical Hodgkin lymphoma. Study-level results: Initiation of nivolumab under 1 year after ASCT led to exclusion of patients. CD8+ TCR diversity did not rise significantly by C4D1, unlike CD4+.

The time point denotes: cycle 4 day 1 (C4D1), after around six weeks of nivolumab. Patients all relapsed after autologous stem cell transplantation, and there was variation in brentuximab vedotin exposure. Some clones are missing from TCRdb's copy, which holds only in-frame ones; the method was immunoSEQ multiplex PCR. The top ten clones hold around 8.9% of a sample with about 93,000 clones, approximately 78% of them seen once. This TCR was recovered from a human donor with classical Hodgkin lymphoma. This specimen consisted of peripheral blood mononuclear cells (PBMCs), obtained before the fourth cycle of nivolumab.

This CDR3 is CASSQGVSGDQPQHF. The CDR3 DNA is TGTGCCAGCAGCCAAGGTGTCTCAGGGGATCAGCCCCAGCATTTT. This chain connects TRBV4-2 to TRBJ1-5; D is possibly TRBD1 (6 bases). Between the trimmed V and J ends, which lost 1 base and 5 bases, there was a span of 12 bases. Germline CDR1 reads LGHNA; CDR2 reads YNFKEQ. The CDR3 consists of 15 residues.